This is a list of T cell receptor beta chains from one sample in a study of control samples from healthy donors and cancer patients. Assay: immunoSEQ multiplex PCR; the TCRdb copy retains only in-frame clones and omits some. The sample lists 400,000 to 500,000 clones, more than 80% seen once, with around 6.4% in the top ten. The sequenced sample was PBMCs. The receptors stem from a man aged 35 to 55 with head and neck cancer. CDR3s include the opening cysteine and the closing phenylalanine or tryptophan. Fields, in order: D gene, V gene, CDR3 length, clone size, J gene, CDR3 protein, CDR3 DNA. A D gene is named only where the DNA matches it firmly. Rows give clone size only sometimes, using once, few, many, or a class for an expanded clone.

-	TRBV6-2/TRBV6-3	15	-	TRBJ2-2	CASSRAWLRTGELFF	TGTGCCAGCAGCCGTGCTTGGTTACGGACCGGGGAGCTGTTTTTT
TRBD1	TRBV7-9	13	-	TRBJ1-2	CASSADRVRGYTF	TGTGCCAGCAGCGCCGACAGGGTTCGTGGCTACACCTTC
-	TRBV5-1	13	-	TRBJ2-5	CASRESQQETQYF	TGCGCCAGCAGGGAGAGCCAACAAGAGACCCAGTACTTC
-	TRBV7-7	12	-	TRBJ1-4	CASNLGLSETVF	TGTGCTAGCAACCTGGGACTGAGTGAAACTGTTTTT
TRBD2	TRBV9	16	-	TRBJ2-5	CASSVVAGGPQETQYF	TGTGCCAGCAGCGTAGTAGCGGGGGGCCCCCAAGAGACCCAGTACTTC
-	TRBV2	15	-	TRBJ2-2	CASRDRRTNTGELFF	TGTGCCAGCAGAGACAGGAGAACGAACACCGGGGAGCTGTTTTTT
-	TRBV6-6	11	-	TRBJ1-3	CAAGPGNTIYF	TGTGCAGCCGGCCCTGGAAACACCATATATTTT
TRBD2	TRBV3-1/TRBV3-2	20	-	TRBJ2-5	CASSLRQAGGSVGLGETQYF	TGTGCCAGCAGCCTGCGCCAAGCGGGAGGGTCGGTGGGACTAGGAGAGACCCAGTACTTC
-	TRBV9	12	-	TRBJ2-3	CASSLGRDTQYF	TGTGCCAGCAGCTTGGGGAGAGATACGCAGTATTTT
TRBD1	TRBV11-3	19	-	TRBJ1-6	CASSLRDRGVSSYNSPLHF	TGTGCCAGCAGCCTCCGGGACAGGGGCGTCAGCTCCTATAATTCACCCCTCCACTTT
TRBD1	TRBV5-1	15	once	TRBJ1-1	CASSFGRQGNTEAFF	TGCGCCAGCAGCTTCGGCCGACAGGGTAACACTGAAGCTTTCTTT
-	TRBV3-1/TRBV3-2	14	-	TRBJ2-1	CASTQGQGGGEQFF	TGTGCCAGCACTCAGGGCCAGGGGGGAGGTGAGCAGTTCTTC
-	TRBV18	19	-	TRBJ1-3	CASSPPNVPLVFSGNTIYF	TGTGCCAGCTCACCACCGAATGTGCCCCTGGTTTTCTCTGGAAACACCATATATTTT
-	TRBV10-3	12	-	TRBJ2-3	CAISISTDTQYF	TGTGCCATCAGTATTAGCACAGATACGCAGTATTTT
-	TRBV7-2	16	-	TRBJ2-1	CASSPTRRDFYNEQFF	TGTGCCAGCAGCCCAACGCGGCGGGACTTCTACAATGAGCAGTTCTTC
-	TRBV7-2	16	-	TRBJ1-1	CASSLGLRPGATEAFF	TGTGCCAGCAGCTTAGGGCTACGTCCGGGGGCCACTGAAGCTTTCTTT
TRBD1	TRBV27	15	-	TRBJ1-4	CASRPGTGVNEKLFF	TGTGCCAGCAGGCCCGGGACAGGGGTTAATGAAAAACTGTTTTTT
-	TRBV29-1	11	-	TRBJ2-7	CSVTLSYEQYF	TGCAGCGTCACCCTCTCCTACGAGCAGTACTTC
TRBD1	TRBV30	14	-	TRBJ1-1	CAWRGTGGTPEAFF	TGTGCCTGGAGAGGGACAGGGGGGACCCCTGAAGCTTTCTTT
-	TRBV19	16	-	TRBJ2-2	CASEPIEAPNTGELFF	TGTGCCAGTGAACCGATTGAGGCACCGAACACCGGGGAGCTGTTTTTT
-	TRBV5-1	14	-	TRBJ1-5	CASRDPISNQPQHF	TGCGCCAGCAGGGACCCGATCTCCAATCAGCCCCAGCATTTT
-	TRBV20-1	11	-	TRBJ1-4	CSAIDSEKLFF	TGCAGTGCTATTGACAGCGAAAAACTGTTTTTT
-	TRBV3-1/TRBV3-2	12	few	TRBJ1-5	CATGTRNQPQHF	TGTGCCACCGGGACACGAAATCAGCCCCAGCATTTT